This TCR beta chain appears in the sequencing data of a study of T-cell memory formation after mild COVID-19. Study at large: Clusters of TCRs were largely donor specific.

This clonotype has just a few counts. Its antigen is as yet unknown. CDR3 length: 12 amino acids. The V gene lost 1 base and the J gene lost 7 bases, with 5 bases spanning the gap. CDR1 is SEHNR and CDR2 is FQNEAQ in the germline V gene (reference sequence). Using its own MiXCR run on the 5' RACE reads, TCRdb lists one record per CDR3 protein. This sample has roughly 280,000 distinct CDR3 sequences; 8% to 10% occur once, and the top ten carry 20% to 25%. Study conclusions and caveats: The authors left the SARS-CoV-2 specificity of second-wave clones peaking on day 37 unconfirmed. Researchers report contracting CD4+ clones mostly in CM and EM, with CD8+ clones in EMRA.

The chain links TRBV7-9 to TRBJ1-5, with D uncertain. The material sequenced was PBMCs or a T cell subset sorted from them (not recorded which). This receptor was obtained from a man aged 18 to 30 who had mild COVID-19 (a few samples of this study predate the infection). Cell type and time point are not known. The CDR3 reads CASSLGSQPQHF. The CDR3 DNA is TGTGCCAGCAGCTTAGGGTCCCAGCCCCAGCATTTT.